The 3 T cell receptor beta chains in this list originate from one sample, sequenced in a study of T-cell memory formation after mild COVID-19. TCRdb redid the calling of the 5' RACE reads with MiXCR, one entry per CDR3 protein. The sample has some 290,000 distinct CDR3 sequences; 15% to 20% are singletons. The specimen was PBMCs or a T cell subset sorted from them (not recorded which). Source of these receptors: a man aged 18 to 35 who had mild COVID-19 (a few samples of this study predate the infection). Cell type and time point are not known.

This clonotype was found a few times. The chain has TRBV9 and TRBJ1-6; D is ambiguous. V gave up 0 bases and J gave up 9 bases, with 10 bases separating them. CDR1 and CDR2 from the germline V gene are SGDLS and YYNGEE. This CDR3 comprises 14 residues. CDR3 in amino acids: CASSVEGAGSPLHF. The CDR3 bases are TGTGCCAGCAGCGTAGAAGGAGCGGGTTCACCCCTCCACTTT. The full variable domain, its missing parts supplied by reference TRBV9 and TRBJ1-6, is DSGVTQTPKHLITATGQRVTLRCSPRSGDLSVYWYQQSLDQGLQFLIQYYNGEERAKGNILERFSAQQFPDLHSELNLSSLELGDSALYFCASSVEGAGSPLHFGNGTRLTVT.

This clonotype was counted many times. The chain combines TRBV5-1 with TRBJ2-3; 8 nucleotides align to TRBD1. Germline assignment: CDR1 SGHRS and CDR2 YFSETQ. V lost 4 bases to trimming and J lost 3 bases; unmatched junction nucleotides: 7. The CDR3 has 15 residues. The CDR3 coding sequence is TGCGCCAGCAGCATAGGACAGGGTCGGACAGATACGCAGTATTTT. It is translated as CASSIGQGRTDTQYF.

CDR3: CATKTEYSNQPQHF. CDR3 sequence (DNA): TGTGCCACGAAGACAGAGTATAGCAATCAGCCCCAGCATTTT. The chain carries TRBV10-3 and TRBJ1-5; a weak D match, TRBD1 (5 bases). The CDR3 covers 14 residues. V dropped 10 bases and J dropped 0 bases, with 13 bases sitting between them. Per the germline V gene, CDR1 is ENHRY and CDR2 is SYGVKD.